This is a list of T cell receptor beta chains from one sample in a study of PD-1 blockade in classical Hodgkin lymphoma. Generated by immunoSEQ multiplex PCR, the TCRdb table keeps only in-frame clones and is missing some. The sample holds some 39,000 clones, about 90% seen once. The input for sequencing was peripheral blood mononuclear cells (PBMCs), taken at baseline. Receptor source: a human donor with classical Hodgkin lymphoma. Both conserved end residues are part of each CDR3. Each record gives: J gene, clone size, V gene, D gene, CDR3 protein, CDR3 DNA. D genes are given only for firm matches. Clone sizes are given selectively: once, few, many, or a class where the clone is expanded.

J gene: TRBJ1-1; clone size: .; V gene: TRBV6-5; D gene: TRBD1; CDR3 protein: CASSYSRGRNTEAFF; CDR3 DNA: TGTGCCAGCAGTTACTCCAGGGGGCGAAACACTGAAGCTTTCTTT
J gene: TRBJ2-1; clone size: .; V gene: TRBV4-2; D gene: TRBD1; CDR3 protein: CASSRHRSGTGAYNEQFF; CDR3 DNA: TGTGCCAGCAGCCGCCATCGCTCCGGGACAGGGGCCTACAATGAGCAGTTCTTC
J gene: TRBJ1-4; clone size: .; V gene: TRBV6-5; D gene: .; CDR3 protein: CASSQGREKLFF; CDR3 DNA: TGTGCCAGCAGCCAGGGTCGGGAAAAACTGTTTTTT
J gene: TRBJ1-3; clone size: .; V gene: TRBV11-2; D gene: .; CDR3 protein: CASSLKSSGISGNTIYF; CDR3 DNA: TGTGCCAGCAGCTTGAAATCGTCAGGGATCTCTGGAAACACCATATATTTT
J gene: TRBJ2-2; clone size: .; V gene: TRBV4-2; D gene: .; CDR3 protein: CASSQDSSWRRNTGELFF; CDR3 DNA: TGTGCCAGCAGCCAAGATAGTTCGTGGCGAAGGAACACCGGGGAGCTGTTTTTT
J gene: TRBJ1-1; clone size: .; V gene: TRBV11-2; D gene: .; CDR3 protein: CASSLSGTTNTEAFF; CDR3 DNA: TGTGCCAGCAGCTTATCCGGGACAACGAACACTGAAGCTTTCTTT
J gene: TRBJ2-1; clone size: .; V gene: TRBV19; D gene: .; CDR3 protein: CASSISLAPAAEQFF; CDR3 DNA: TGTGCCAGTAGTATCTCCCTAGCGCCGGCAGCGGAGCAGTTCTTC
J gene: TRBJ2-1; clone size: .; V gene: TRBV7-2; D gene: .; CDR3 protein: CASSRAVDEQFF; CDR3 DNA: TGTGCCAGCAGCCGAGCAGTGGATGAGCAGTTCTTC
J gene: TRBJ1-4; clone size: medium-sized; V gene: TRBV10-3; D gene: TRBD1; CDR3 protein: CAISEETPPTGGLLTNEKLFF; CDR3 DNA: TGTGCCATCAGTGAGGAGACCCCACCGACAGGGGGGCTTTTAACTAATGAAAAACTGTTTTTT
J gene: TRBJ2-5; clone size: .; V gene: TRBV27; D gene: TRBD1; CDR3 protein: CASSFGQGWETQYF; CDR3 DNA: TGTGCCAGCAGTTTCGGACAGGGGTGGGAGACCCAGTACTTC
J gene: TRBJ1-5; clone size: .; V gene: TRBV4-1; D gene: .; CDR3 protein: CASSQVTENNQPQHF; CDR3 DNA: TGCGCCAGCAGCCAGGTGACAGAGAACAATCAGCCCCAGCATTTT
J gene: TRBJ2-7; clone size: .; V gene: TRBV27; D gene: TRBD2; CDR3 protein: CASNWASGFSYEQYF; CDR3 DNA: TGTGCCAGCAATTGGGCTAGCGGGTTTTCCTACGAGCAGTACTTC
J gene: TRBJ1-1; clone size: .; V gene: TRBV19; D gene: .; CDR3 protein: CASSISLSPGGEAFF; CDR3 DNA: TGTGCCAGTAGTATATCCCTCTCCCCCGGAGGGGAAGCTTTCTTT
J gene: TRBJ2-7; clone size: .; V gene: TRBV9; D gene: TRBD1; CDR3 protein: CASSVSGTATYEQYF; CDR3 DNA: TGTGCCAGCAGCGTGTCAGGGACAGCAACCTACGAGCAGTACTTC
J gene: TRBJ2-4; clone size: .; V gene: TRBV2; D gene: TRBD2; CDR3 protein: CASAAGGEDIQYF; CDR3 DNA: TGTGCCAGCGCCGCTGGGGGGGAGGACATTCAGTACTTC
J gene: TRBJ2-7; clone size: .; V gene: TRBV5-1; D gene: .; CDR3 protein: CASSLAGQPEQYF; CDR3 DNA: TGCGCCAGCAGCTTGGCCGGGCAGCCCGAGCAGTACTTC
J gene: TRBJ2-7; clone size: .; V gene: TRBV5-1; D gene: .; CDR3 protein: CASSLQGNSYEQYF; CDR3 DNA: TGCGCCAGCAGCTTGCAGGGAAATTCCTACGAGCAGTACTTC
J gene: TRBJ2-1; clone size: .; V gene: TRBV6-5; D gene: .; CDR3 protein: CASSNPGPFEQFF; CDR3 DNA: TGTGCCAGCAGCAATCCAGGGCCATTTGAGCAGTTCTTC
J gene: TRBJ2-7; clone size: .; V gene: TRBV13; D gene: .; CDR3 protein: CASSLNGNYERYF; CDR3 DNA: TGTGCCAGCAGCTTAAACGGCAACTACGAGCGGTACTTC
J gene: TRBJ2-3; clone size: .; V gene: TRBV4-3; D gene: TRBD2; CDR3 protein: CASSPRGGSGGDTQYF; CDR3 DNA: TGCGCCAGCAGTCCAAGGGGGGGTAGCGGGGGAGATACGCAGTATTTT
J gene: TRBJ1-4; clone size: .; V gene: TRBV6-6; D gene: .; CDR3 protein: CASALFGVNEKLFF; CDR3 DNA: TGTGCCAGCGCCTTGTTTGGGGTCAATGAAAAACTGTTTTTT
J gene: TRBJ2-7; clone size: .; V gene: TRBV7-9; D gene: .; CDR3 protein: CASSPRDFPYEQYF; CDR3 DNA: TGTGCCAGCAGCCCGAGGGACTTTCCCTACGAGCAGTACTTC
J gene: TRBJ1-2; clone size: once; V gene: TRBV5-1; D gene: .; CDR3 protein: CASSLNGGRGDGYTF; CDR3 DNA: TGCGCCAGCAGCTTGAACGGGGGGCGTGGAGATGGCTACACCTTC
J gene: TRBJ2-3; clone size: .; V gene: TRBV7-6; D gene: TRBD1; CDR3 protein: CASSLIQGKADTQYF; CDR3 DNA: TGTGCCAGCAGCTTAATACAGGGGAAGGCAGATACGCAGTATTTT
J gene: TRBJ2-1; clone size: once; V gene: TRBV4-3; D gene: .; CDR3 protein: CASSQELPVDFSYNEQFF; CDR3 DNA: TGCGCCAGCAGCCAAGAATTACCCGTGGATTTCTCCTACAATGAGCAGTTCTTC
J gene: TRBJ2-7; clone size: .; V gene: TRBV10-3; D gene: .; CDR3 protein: CAISEPKIYEQYF; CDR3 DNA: TGTGCCATCAGTGAGCCAAAGATATACGAGCAGTACTTC
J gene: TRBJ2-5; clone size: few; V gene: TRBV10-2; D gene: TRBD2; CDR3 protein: CASNGLAEQETQYF; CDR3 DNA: TGCGCCAGCAACGGACTAGCGGAGCAAGAGACCCAGTACTTC
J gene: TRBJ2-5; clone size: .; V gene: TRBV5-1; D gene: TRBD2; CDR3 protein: CASLVGSGGRQETQYF; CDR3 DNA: TGCGCCAGCTTGGTGGGTAGCGGGGGCCGCCAAGAGACCCAGTACTTC
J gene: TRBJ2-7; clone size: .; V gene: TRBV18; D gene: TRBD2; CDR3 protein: CASSPRASGYEQYF; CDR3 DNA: TGTGCCAGCTCACCGAGGGCTAGCGGTTACGAGCAGTACTTC
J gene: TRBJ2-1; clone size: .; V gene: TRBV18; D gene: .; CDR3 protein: CASSPPIASVYEQFF; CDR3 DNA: TGTGCCAGCTCACCACCAATAGCATCTGTATATGAGCAGTTCTTC
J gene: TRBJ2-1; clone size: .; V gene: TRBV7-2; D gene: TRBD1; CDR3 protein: CASSSQGQGVNEQFF; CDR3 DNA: TGTGCCAGCAGCTCTCAGGGACAGGGGGTTAATGAGCAGTTCTTC
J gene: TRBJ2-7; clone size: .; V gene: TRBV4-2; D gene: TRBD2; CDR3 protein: CASSQGGLAALGPHEQYF; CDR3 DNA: TGTGCCAGCAGCCAAGGGGGACTAGCGGCCCTGGGCCCCCACGAGCAGTACTTC
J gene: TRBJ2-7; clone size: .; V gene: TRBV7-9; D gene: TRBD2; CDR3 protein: CASSRRSSGSSYEQYF; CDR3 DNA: TGTGCCAGCAGCCGACGTAGTAGCGGGAGCTCCTACGAGCAGTACTTC
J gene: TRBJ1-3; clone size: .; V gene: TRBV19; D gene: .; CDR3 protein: CASSIAASSGNTIYF; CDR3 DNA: TGTGCCAGTAGTATAGCGGCCAGCTCTGGAAACACCATATATTTT
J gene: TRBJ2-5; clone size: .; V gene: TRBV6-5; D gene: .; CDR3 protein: CASGIQETQYF; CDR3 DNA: TGTGCCAGCGGGATCCAAGAGACCCAGTACTTC
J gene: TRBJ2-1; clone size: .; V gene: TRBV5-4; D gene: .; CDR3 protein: CASSLVPIYNEQFF; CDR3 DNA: TGTGCCAGCAGCTTGGTGCCTATCTACAATGAGCAGTTCTTC
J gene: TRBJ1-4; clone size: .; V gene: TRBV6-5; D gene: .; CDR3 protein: CASSYSSREKLFF; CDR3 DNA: TGTGCCAGCAGTTACTCGTCCAGGGAAAAACTGTTTTTT
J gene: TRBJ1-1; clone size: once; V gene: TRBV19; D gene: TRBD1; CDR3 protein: CASSRDRRKNTEAFF; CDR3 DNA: TGTGCCAGTAGTAGGGACAGACGGAAGAACACTGAAGCTTTCTTT
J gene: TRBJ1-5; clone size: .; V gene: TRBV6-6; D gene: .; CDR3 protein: CASSYTYQPQHF; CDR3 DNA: TGTGCCAGCAGTTACACCTATCAGCCCCAGCATTTT
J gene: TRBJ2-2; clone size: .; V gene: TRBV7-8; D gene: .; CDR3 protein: CASSPRDGEVRGELFF; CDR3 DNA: TGTGCCAGCAGCCCCCGGGACGGGGAGGTTCGCGGGGAGCTGTTTTTT
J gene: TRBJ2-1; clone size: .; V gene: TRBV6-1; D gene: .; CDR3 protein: CASSEQRAVRDEQFF; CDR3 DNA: TGTGCCAGCAGTGAACAGAGGGCGGTGAGGGATGAGCAGTTCTTC
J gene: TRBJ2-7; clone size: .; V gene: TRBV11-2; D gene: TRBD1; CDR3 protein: CASSLVGTGRTYEQYF; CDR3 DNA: TGTGCCAGCAGCTTAGTGGGGACAGGTCGAACCTACGAGCAGTACTTC
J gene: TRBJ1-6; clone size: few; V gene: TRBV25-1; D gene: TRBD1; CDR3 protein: CASSPRQGANSPLHF; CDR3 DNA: TGTGCCAGCAGCCCTAGACAGGGGGCTAATTCACCCCTCCACTTT
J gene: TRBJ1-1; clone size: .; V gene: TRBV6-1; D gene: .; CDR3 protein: CASRRDMVNTEAFF; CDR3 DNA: TGTGCCAGCAGGAGGGACATGGTGAACACTGAAGCTTTCTTT
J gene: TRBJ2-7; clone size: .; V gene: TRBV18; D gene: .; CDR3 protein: CASSPRAPRGPYEQYF; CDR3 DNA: TGTGCCAGCTCACCACGAGCCCCTCGGGGGCCCTACGAGCAGTACTTC
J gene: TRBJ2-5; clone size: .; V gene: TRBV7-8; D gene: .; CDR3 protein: CASSLAGSRQETQYF; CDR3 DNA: TGTGCCAGCAGCTTAGCGGGGTCGCGCCAAGAGACCCAGTACTTC
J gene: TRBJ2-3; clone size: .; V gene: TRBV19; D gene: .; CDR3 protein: CASSIGDTQYF; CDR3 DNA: TGTGCCAGTAGTATAGGTGATACGCAGTATTTT